The entry below gives a single T cell receptor beta chain sequence along with its context. Patients in Seattle were enrolled during active infection, then followed longitudinally. The CDR3 spans 15 residues. Germline CDR1 LNHDA, CDR2 SQIVND (reference sequence). The V and J ends lost 10 bases and 1 base respectively, with 17 bases between them. The data derive from a study of blood T cell repertoires in COVID-19. In the study overall: Material from acute and convalescent COVID-19 was sourced from the United States, Italy and Spain. Sources were T cells, B-cell-depleted T cells, or PBMCs; the material itself was cDNA or gDNA.

Authors' analysis steps: How many nucleated cells were present was estimated from reference gene primer amplification. TCRdb's table, derived via immunoSEQ multiplex PCR, lists solely in-frame clones and lacks some. V, J and clone size reflect that table, while D and trimming were determined from the DNA. The sample lists about 430,000 clones, 70% to 90% occurring once. This receptor was taken from a man between 18 and 29 years old with COVID-19, enrolled during active disease. Sequenced input: peripheral blood. V is TRBV19 and J is TRBJ1-5; D might be TRBD1 (6 bases). CDR3 DNA sequence: TGTGCCACTTCTCCCCGGACAGTAAGCAATCAGCCCCAGCATTTT. The encoded protein is CATSPRTVSNQPQHF.